The 20 T cell receptor beta chains reported below all come from one sample, sequenced in a study of Ad26.COV2.S vaccination and SARS-CoV-2 variants. Treatment meaning: about 20 received Ad26.COV2.S at low or high dose, single or two shots; several received placebo; per-sample allocation not given. All samples were drawn on day 63, counting from the first vaccine or placebo injection. TCRdb's table, derived via immunoSEQ multiplex PCR, lists solely in-frame clones and lacks some. The table has hundreds of thousands of clones, approximately 88% seen once. The source material was peripheral blood, sampled in a trial of Ad26.COV2.S vaccine versus placebo. The receptors shown here come from a person aged 18-65 years who received the Ad26.COV2.S COVID-19 vaccine or a placebo.

The chain joins TRBV3-1 (or the pseudogene TRBV3-2) to TRBJ1-3; 7 bases line up with TRBD1. The CDR3 length is 15 residues. Per germline, CDR1 LGHDT and CDR2 YNNKEL (reference sequence). Germline trimming cut 5 bases from V and 2 bases from J; bases unmatched to any gene: 6. The CDR3 DNA is TGTGCCAGCAGCGACCTGGGACAGACTGGAAACACCATATATTTT. Residues: CASSDLGQTGNTIYF.

This clone was detected only a few times. The rearrangement joins TRBV27 to TRBJ2-7, with D perhaps TRBD1 or TRBD2 (5 bases each). The CDR3 sequence is 15 residues long. Germline V gives CDR1 MNHEY, CDR2 SMNVEV (reference sequence). Trimming stripped 2 bases from V and 0 bases from J, with 11 bases between. The CDR3 region has the DNA TGTGCCAGCAGTTTAACCCGGGGCCACTCCTACGAGCAGTACTTC. Translation: CASSLTRGHSYEQYF.

The V call is TRBV7-9, the J call TRBJ2-7; D unresolved. Germline-derived CDR1 and CDR2 are SEHNR and FQNEAQ (reference sequence). Trimming removed 5 bases from V and 2 bases from J, with 10 bases in between. The CDR3 consists of 13 residues. CDR3 sequence (DNA): TGTGCCAGCAGCGCCCGACTGGCCTACGAGCAGTACTTC. Translated: CASSARLAYEQYF.

The chain carries TRBV7-9 and TRBJ1-1; TRBD1 agrees at 8 bases. The CDR3 sequence is 19 residues long. Losses at the gene ends were 4 bases for V and 3 bases for J; bases not matched to a gene: 19. Germline-derived CDR1 and CDR2 are SEHNR and FQNEAQ (reference sequence). CDR3 sequence: CASSSRPGALDRVDTEAFF. As DNA, the CDR3 is TGTGCCAGCAGCTCGAGACCCGGGGCTTTGGACAGGGTCGACACTGAAGCTTTCTTT. The whole variable domain, remainder taken from reference TRBV7-9 and TRBJ1-1, is DTGVSQNPRHKITKRGQNVTFRCDPISEHNRLYWYRQTLGQGPEFLTYFQNEAQLEKSRLLSDRFSAERPKGSFSTLEIQRTEQGDSAMYLCASSSRPGALDRVDTEAFFGQGTRLTVV.

This clone was seen only once. The chain couples TRBV11-3 to TRBJ2-2; D call uncertain. Trimming removed 3 bases from V and 0 bases from J, with 11 bases in between. The CDR3 length is 16 residues. Germline lookup yields CDR1 SGHNT and CDR2 YENEEA. This CDR3 reads CASSFKMAANTGELFF. As DNA, the CDR3 is TGTGCCAGCAGCTTCAAAATGGCAGCGAACACCGGGGAGCTGTTTTTT.

The V gene is TRBV15, the J gene TRBJ2-2; a possible D gene is TRBD2 (5 bases). V lost 0 bases, J lost 9 bases, and 11 bases lay in between. The CDR3 sequence is 14 residues long. CDR1 and CDR2 from the germline V gene are LNHNV and YYDKDF (reference sequence). The CDR3, as DNA: TGTGCCACCAGCAGAGATCGAGGGCCCAGGGAGCTGTTTTTT. Its protein is CATSRDRGPRELFF. The variable domain in full, with the rest retrieved from reference TRBV15 and TRBJ2-2, is DAMVIQNPRYQVTQFGKPVTLSCSQTLNHNVMYWYQQKSSQAPKLLFHYYDKDFNNEADTPDNFQSRRPNTSFCFLDIRSPGLGDTAMYLCATSRDRGPRELFFGEGSRLTVL.

The rearrangement uses TRBV12-3 or TRBV12-4 and TRBJ1-6, with a weak D call TRBD1 (5 bases). V gave up 4 bases and J gave up 11 bases, with 12 bases separating them. This CDR3 is 13 amino acids long. CDR3 DNA sequence: TGTGCCAGCAGTTGGGGCTTGGGTACACCCCTCCACTTT. It encodes CASSWGLGTPLHF.

The genes are TRBV4-1 and TRBJ2-5; the match to TRBD1 covers 7 bases. There are 15 residues in the CDR3. The germline V gene has CDR1 MGHRA and CDR2 YSYEKL. V was pared by 4 bases and J by 3 bases, with 8 bases of the junction left unmatched. CDR3 DNA: TGCGCCAGCAGCCGTACTCCCGGGACAGAAGAGACCCAGTACTTC. This translates into CASSRTPGTEETQYF.

The chain joins TRBV14 to TRBJ1-2, with D unclear. The CDR3 consists of 16 residues. V was clipped by 2 bases and J by 4 bases, with 17 bases between them. The germline CDR1 and CDR2 sequences are SGHDN and FVKESK. The CDR3 DNA follows: TGTGCCAGCAGCCAATTCGGCGACGCCACGGCCTATGGCTACACCTTC. Translating gives CASSQFGDATAYGYTF.

The rearrangement uses TRBV23-1 and TRBJ1-2; 7 bases fit TRBD1. TRBV23-1 is annotated as an ORF whose role is uncertain. CDR3 length: 15 amino acids. V was pared by 10 bases and J by 6 bases, with 17 bases of the junction left unmatched. The CDR3 protein is CAIPNGQGDLDGYTF. CDR3 coding DNA: TGCGCCATCCCCAACGGGCAGGGGGATTTGGATGGCTACACCTTC.

The chain recombines TRBV5-1 with TRBJ1-2; 7 bases line up with TRBD1. The CDR3 covers 15 residues. Germline CDR1 and CDR2: SGHRS and YFSETQ. V shed 0 bases and J 1 base; nucleotides not matched to a gene: 3. The DNA for the CDR3 is TGCGCCAGCAGCTTGGCCGGGACAGATAACTATGGCTACACCTTC. Amino acids: CASSLAGTDNYGYTF.

The gene calls are TRBV19 and TRBJ1-5; 9 positions match TRBD1. The length of the CDR3 is 20 residues. The V and J ends lost 1 base and 1 base, in that order; junction bases with no gene match: 14. Germline V gene sequence: CDR1 LNHDA, CDR2 SQIVND (reference sequence). As DNA, the CDR3 is TGTGCCAGTAGTATAGGGGGCCGGGACAGGGCCACTCTAAGCAATCAGCCCCAGCATTTT. Its translation: CASSIGGRDRATLSNQPQHF.

The chain recombines TRBV13 with TRBJ2-7; D may correspond to TRBD1 or TRBD2 (5 bases each). The ends were cut back, 10 bases at V and 1 base at J, with 14 bases in the middle. The CDR3 runs to 13 residues. Germline V CDR1 and CDR2: PRHDT, FYEKMQ (reference sequence). CDR3 residues: CATKGPNSYEQYF. The CDR3 bases are TGTGCCACCAAGGGACCAAATTCCTACGAGCAGTACTTC.

Turning to this clone: The same CDR3 can be traced to other DNA sequences in this sample. The chain joins TRBV20-1 to TRBJ2-7; no reliable D call. CDR3 length equals 11 residues. Germline CDR1 reads DFQATT; CDR2 reads SNEGSKA (reference sequence). Trimming shortened V by 5 bases and J by 2 bases, and 7 bases separated the two germline ends. CDR3 nucleotide sequence: TGCAGTGCTCCCACGGCCTACGAGCAGTACTTC. Encoded protein: CSAPTAYEQYF.

Only one count was recorded for this clone. The chain employs TRBV4-2 and TRBJ2-6; D is uncertain. Trimming took 6 bases from V and 4 from J, leaving 4 bases between them. The CDR3 extends over 12 amino acids. Germline assignment: CDR1 LGHNA and CDR2 YNFKEQ. DNA for the CDR3: TGTGCCAGCAGTCCCGGGGCCAACGTCCTGACTTTC. Translating it yields CASSPGANVLTF.

The rearrangement uses TRBV10-3 and TRBJ2-1; TRBD2 aligns across 10 bases. After removal of 10 bases from V and 2 bases from J, the junction contained 8 bases not matched to a gene. The germline CDR1 and CDR2 sequences are ENHRY and SYGVKD. The CDR3 length is 15 residues. CDR3 loop: CATWTSGATYNEQFF. Here the CDR3 DNA reads TGTGCCACCTGGACTAGCGGAGCCACCTACAATGAGCAGTTCTTC.

The rearrangement joins TRBV6-5 to TRBJ1-2; 7 bases line up with TRBD1. The germline CDR1 and CDR2 sequences are MNHEY and SVGAGI. This CDR3 is built from 16 residues. Trimming took 2 bases from V and 6 from J; bases not matched to a gene: 12. CDR3 DNA sequence: TGTGCCAGCAGTTACCTGGTACCGGACAGGCTGCATGGCTACACCTTC. Translated, it gives CASSYLVPDRLHGYTF.

The chain is built from TRBV14 and TRBJ2-4, with unresolved D. Looked up from germline, CDR1 is SGHDN and CDR2 is FVKESK. Trimming cost V 3 bases and J 1 base, with 10 bases left between them. CDR3 size: 15 residues. Here the CDR3 DNA reads TGTGCCAGCAGCCACCGTGGACCCGCCAAAAACATTCAGTACTTC. Its translation is CASSHRGPAKNIQYF.

The chain uses TRBV2 and TRBJ2-7, with D possibly being TRBD2 (5 bases). CDR1 and CDR2 from the germline V gene are SNHLY and FYNNEI. CDR3 length: 15 amino acids. V lost 5 bases, J lost 2 bases, and 16 bases lay in between. Written as DNA, the CDR3 is TGTGCCAGCAGTATCGGAGGAGGCGGCACCTACGAGCAGTACTTC. Encoded protein: CASSIGGGGTYEQYF. Based on the CDR3 plus reference TRBV2 and TRBJ2-7, the full variable domain is EPEVTQTPSHQVTQMGQEVILRCVPISNHLYFYWYRQILGQKVEFLVSFYNNEISEKSEIFDDQFSVERPDGSNFTLKIRSTKLEDSAMYFCASSIGGGGTYEQYFGPGTRLTVT.

The genes are TRBV7-2 and TRBJ2-1, with 9 bases identical to TRBD2. The V gene's germline CDR1 is SGHTA and CDR2 FQGNSA. The CDR3 length is 15 residues. V lost 5 bases to trimming and J lost 2 bases; unmatched junction nucleotides: 4. The CDR3 sequence: CASSPTSGPYNEQFF. The CDR3 DNA reads as TGTGCCAGCAGCCCTACTAGCGGGCCCTACAATGAGCAGTTCTTC.